The present T cell receptor (beta chain) was sequenced within a study of cytomegalovirus exposure and HLA in healthy donors. The germline gives CDR1 SGDLS, CDR2 YYNGEE. This CDR3 has 16 residues. Trimming cost V 3 bases and J 0 bases; bases outside gene matches: 7. The PCR made use of 60 Vbeta and 13 Jbeta primers. Sequencing was performed with immunoSEQ multiplex PCR; in TCRdb, only in-frame clones are kept and a portion is missing. The sample has under 150,000 clones; approximately 81% are singletons. V usage is TRBV9 and J usage is TRBJ1-1; TRBD1 matches at 8 bases. Sample: PBMCs. This clonotype was obtained from a man younger than 30 in good health and CMV-seronegative. CDR3 in amino acids: CASSAQTGVLNTEAFF. The CDR3 DNA reads as TGTGCCAGCAGCGCACAGACAGGGGTTTTGAACACTGAAGCTTTCTTT.